The clone carrying this TCR beta chain was counted a single time. In the original workflow: Estimates of nucleated cell counts were drawn from the amplification of reference gene primers. Measured with immunoSEQ multiplex PCR; TCRdb has only the in-frame clones, and not every one. The D gene and trimming were derived from the DNA, and the V and J assignments and clone size from that table. The repertoire holds about 190,000 clones, with 88% as singletons. CDR3 length: 14 amino acids. Trimming shortened V by 6 bases and J by 1 base, and 10 bases separated the two germline ends. Germline V gene lookup returns CDR1 MNHEY and CDR2 SVGAGI. This sample is drawn from a study of blood T cell repertoires in COVID-19. Study-wide background: Sample material is recorded as cDNA or gDNA derived from T cells, B-cell-depleted T cells, or PBMCs.

The sequenced sample was peripheral blood. This TCR came from a man aged 25-45 years with acute or convalescent COVID-19. The rearrangement uses TRBV6-5 and TRBJ1-5; D gene unclear. CDR3 coding DNA: TGTGCCAGCAGGGAGGGAGGGAGCAATCAGCCCCAGCATTTT. This translates into CASREGGSNQPQHF.